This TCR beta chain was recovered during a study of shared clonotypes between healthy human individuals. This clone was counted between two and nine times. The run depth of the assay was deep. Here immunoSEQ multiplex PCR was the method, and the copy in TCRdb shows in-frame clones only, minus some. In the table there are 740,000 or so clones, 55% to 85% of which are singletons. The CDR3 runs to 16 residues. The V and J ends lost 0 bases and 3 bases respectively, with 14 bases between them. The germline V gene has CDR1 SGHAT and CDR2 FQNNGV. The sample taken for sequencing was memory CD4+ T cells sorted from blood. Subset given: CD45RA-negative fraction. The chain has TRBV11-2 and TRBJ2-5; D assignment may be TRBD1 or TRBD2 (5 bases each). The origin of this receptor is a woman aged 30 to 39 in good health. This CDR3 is CASSLDPIGTKETQYF. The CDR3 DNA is TGTGCCAGCAGCTTAGATCCGATCGGGACCAAAGAGACCCAGTACTTC.